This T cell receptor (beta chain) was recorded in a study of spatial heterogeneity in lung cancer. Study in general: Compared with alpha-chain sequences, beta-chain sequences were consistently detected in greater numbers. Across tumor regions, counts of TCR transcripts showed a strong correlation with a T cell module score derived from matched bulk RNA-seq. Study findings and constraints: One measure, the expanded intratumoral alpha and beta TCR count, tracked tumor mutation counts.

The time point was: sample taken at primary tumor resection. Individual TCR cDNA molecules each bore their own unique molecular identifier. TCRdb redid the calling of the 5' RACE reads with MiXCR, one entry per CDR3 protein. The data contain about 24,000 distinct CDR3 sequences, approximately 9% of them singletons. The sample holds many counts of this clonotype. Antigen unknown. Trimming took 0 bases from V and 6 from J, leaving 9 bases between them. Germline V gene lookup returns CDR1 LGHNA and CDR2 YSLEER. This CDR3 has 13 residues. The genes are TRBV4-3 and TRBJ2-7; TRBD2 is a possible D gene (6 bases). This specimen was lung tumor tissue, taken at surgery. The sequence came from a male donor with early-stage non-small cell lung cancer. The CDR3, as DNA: TGCGCCAGCAGCCAAGAAATTAGCGGCGAGCAGTACTTC. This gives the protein CASSQEISGEQYF.